One and the same sample provided the 30 T cell receptor beta chains below, sequenced in a study of post-analysis software for immune sequencing data. Unique molecular identifiers had been added to the TCR beta cDNA libraries. TCRdb ran MiXCR on the PCR reads and lists one entry per CDR3 protein. The sample contains some 690,000 distinct CDR3 sequences, approximately 30% of which appear only once. General study findings and limits: Compared with controls, patients had more of about 5 TRBV segments, including TRBV5-6, TRBV5-1 and TRBV20-1.

Antigens for these TCRs are unknown. Sequenced input: blood. These receptor sequences come from a girl aged 10 to 17 with multiple sclerosis.

The V gene is TRBV7-6, the J gene TRBJ1-5; D remains unclear. The CDR3 sequence is 14 residues long. The V end was cut by 9 bases, the J end by 4 bases, with 16 bases between. Germline V gene data show CDR1 as SGHVS and CDR2 as FNYEAQ. The CDR3 region is CARADGGGNQPQHF. CDR3 DNA sequence: TGTGCCAGGGCGGATGGCGGCGGAAATCAGCCCCAGCATTTT.

The chain couples TRBV7-2 to TRBJ2-3; the match to TRBD2 covers 12 bases. V was clipped by 10 bases and J by 0 bases; unmatched bases: 2. This CDR3 contains 14 residues. Per germline, CDR1 SGHTA and CDR2 FQGNSA. The chain's CDR3 is CATSGGASTDTQYF. DNA for the CDR3: TGTGCCACTAGCGGGGGGGCTAGCACAGATACGCAGTATTTT. The full variable domain, rest sourced from reference TRBV7-2 and TRBJ2-3, is GAGVSQSPSNKVTEKGKDVELRCDPISGHTALYWYRQSLGQGLEFLIYFQGNSAPDKSGLPSDRFSAERTGGSVSTLTIQRTQQEDSAVYLCATSGGASTDTQYFGPGTRLTVL.

This chain links TRBV7-2 with TRBJ2-3; 8 nucleotides match TRBD1. CDR3 length equals 14 residues. CDR1 and CDR2 from the germline V gene are SGHTA and FQGNSA. Unmatched junction bases numbered 8, after V lost 5 bases and J lost 7 bases. CDR3 DNA sequence: TGTGCCAGCAGCGAAGGACAGGGTATACATACGCAGTATTTT. Translated, it gives CASSEGQGIHTQYF.

This clonotype was observed a handful of times. The J gene is TRBJ2-5, the V gene TRBV24-1, with D perhaps assigned TRBD1 or TRBD2 (5 bases each). The V and J ends lost 5 bases and 2 bases respectively, with 20 bases between them. The CDR3 covers 17 residues. Germline V gene data show CDR1 as KGHDR and CDR2 as SFDVKD. DNA of the CDR3: TGTGCCACCAGTGGCTCGAAGGGGCTGGGAGCTCAAGAGACCCAGTACTTC. Residues: CATSGSKGLGAQETQYF.

This clonotype came up a few times. The chain recombines TRBV9 with TRBJ1-2; no clear D. V was shortened by 3 bases and J by 7 bases, with 13 bases between the two germline ends. This CDR3 contains 13 residues. In germline, CDR1 is SGDLS, CDR2 YYNGEE. The CDR3 DNA sequence: TGTGCCAGCAGCGCGGGCGTGCGGAGTGGCTACACCTTC. Translating gives CASSAGVRSGYTF.

The chain has TRBV20-1 and TRBJ2-1; TRBD2 matches at 10 bases. Looked up from germline, CDR1 is DFQATT and CDR2 is SNEGSKA (reference sequence). V was pared by 6 bases and J by 0 bases, with 5 bases of the junction left unmatched. The CDR3 totals 15 residues. CDR3 residues: CSARSGGASYNEQFF. In nucleotides, the CDR3 is TGCAGTGCCCGGAGCGGGGGGGCCTCCTACAATGAGCAGTTCTTC.

This clonotype was detected a few times. The V and J genes are TRBV27 and TRBJ1-5; no firm D call. The CDR3 loop spans 14 amino acids. The germline V and J ends were trimmed by 4 bases and 5 bases, with 12 bases remaining between them. CDR1 is MNHEY and CDR2 is SMNVEV in the germline V gene (reference sequence). CDR3 protein: CASSSLRQYQPQHF. The CDR3, as DNA: TGTGCCAGCAGTTCCCTACGGCAGTATCAGCCCCAGCATTTT.

This clonotype was picked up a small number of times. The chain combines TRBV5-1 with TRBJ2-2, with 7 bases aligning to TRBD1. Germline V gives CDR1 SGHRS, CDR2 YFSETQ. The CDR3 extends over 17 amino acids. With V trimmed by 0 bases and J by 5 bases, 10 bases remained unmatched. DNA of the CDR3: TGCGCCAGCAGCTTGGCCGACGTAAGGGGGCAGACCGGGGAGCTGTTTTTT. It codes for CASSLADVRGQTGELFF.

The J gene is TRBJ2-3, the V gene TRBV29-1; D is undetermined. V gave up 5 bases and J gave up 4 bases, with 10 bases separating them. The CDR3 covers 12 residues. In germline, CDR1 is SQVTM, CDR2 ANQGSEA. This chain's CDR3 is CSVLSGSDTQYF. Here the CDR3 DNA reads TGCAGCGTTCTTTCAGGTTCAGATACGCAGTATTTT.

J is TRBJ2-7 and V is TRBV28; D is unresolved. Germline V gives CDR1 MDHEN, CDR2 SYDVKM. The CDR3 totals 12 residues. Trimming removed 5 bases at V and 6 bases at J, with 11 bases between. The DNA for the CDR3 is TGTGCCAGCAGTCCCAATTATCGCGAGCAGTACTTC. It translates to CASSPNYREQYF.

The rearrangement uses TRBV20-1 and TRBJ2-3; TRBD2 aligns across 8 bases. The V and J ends lost 3 bases and 2 bases, in that order; junction bases with no gene match: 13. From germline, CDR1 is DFQATT and CDR2 SNEGSKA (reference sequence). The CDR3 is 17 amino acids. This CDR3 reads CSASSAGGFSFTDTQYF. The CDR3 DNA sequence: TGCAGTGCTAGTTCTGCGGGGGGCTTCTCTTTCACAGATACGCAGTATTTT.

In its sample, this clonotype was seen a few times. This chain links TRBV7-9 with TRBJ1-2; the D gene is possibly TRBD1 (6 bases). Germline V CDR1 and CDR2: SEHNR, FQNEAQ (reference sequence). The CDR3 runs 15 residues. V shed 5 bases and J shed 6 bases, with 19 bases lying between them. The CDR3 loop reads CASSRGPGALDGYTF. The CDR3 coding sequence is TGTGCCAGCAGCCGCGGTCCAGGGGCTTTGGATGGCTACACCTTC.

The V gene is TRBV29-1, the J gene TRBJ2-5, with D tentatively TRBD1 (6 bases). The CDR3 spans 12 residues. CDR1 and CDR2 from the germline V gene are SQVTM and ANQGSEA. V dropped 7 bases and J dropped 2 bases, with 11 bases sitting between them. This CDR3 reads CSGTQGQETQYF. The CDR3, as DNA: TGCAGCGGTACACAGGGTCAAGAGACCCAGTACTTC.

Only a few counts were recorded for this clonotype. This chain uses TRBV20-1 with TRBJ1-1; 8 positions agree with TRBD1. The germline gives CDR1 DFQATT, CDR2 SNEGSKA (reference sequence). Unmatched junction bases numbered 13, after V lost 3 bases and J lost 4 bases. The CDR3 is 16 amino acids. CDR3: CSASGQGALFTTEAFF. The CDR3 DNA reads TGCAGTGCTAGCGGGCAGGGGGCCCTTTTCACCACTGAAGCTTTCTTT.

The rearrangement links TRBV5-1 to TRBJ2-7, with 7 bases matching TRBD2. The J segment lost 4 bases and the V segment lost 2 bases, leaving 12 bases of the junction unmatched. The CDR3 sequence is 16 residues long. Germline CDR1 is SGHRS and CDR2 is YFSETQ. The CDR3 DNA follows: TGCGCCAGCAGCTTCAAGCCCAACGGGGGGAGTTACGAGCAGTACTTC. The encoded protein is CASSFKPNGGSYEQYF.

The gene calls are TRBV29-1 and TRBJ2-3, with D hard to call. Germline V gives CDR1 SQVTM, CDR2 ANQGSEA. This CDR3 has 12 residues. Trimming removed 1 base from V and 6 bases from J, with 8 bases in between. CDR3 region: CSVEVRVDTQYF. In DNA form, the CDR3 reads TGCAGCGTTGAAGTAAGGGTGGATACGCAGTATTTT.

V usage is TRBV5-6 and J usage is TRBJ2-3, with D possibly being TRBD1 or TRBD2 (5 bases each). The CDR3 runs 13 residues. Germline V CDR1 and CDR2: SGHDT, YYEEEE. V gave up 6 bases and J gave up 13 bases, with 21 bases separating them. CDR3 DNA sequence: TGTGCCAGCAACTTAATGGAGGAACAGGTCGAGTATTTT. It yields the protein CASNLMEEQVEYF.

This clonotype occurred many times. One junction end does not reproduce the germline sequence, and a read error may be involved. V is TRBV7-7 and J is TRBJ2-3; 8 bases line up with TRBD2. CDR1 SSHAT and CDR2 FNYEAQ come from the germline V gene (reference sequence). The CDR3 spans 14 residues. This CDR3 reads CASSFGLAGDTQYF. CDR3 in DNA: TGTGCTAGCAGCTTCGGACTAGCAGGAGATACGCAGTATTTT.

Points on this clonotype: A junction end diverges from the germline sequence, so it may reflect a read error. This rearrangement joins TRBV7-9 to TRBJ1-1, with D perhaps matching TRBD1 (5 bases). Looked up from germline, CDR1 is SEHNR and CDR2 is FQNEAQ (reference sequence). This CDR3 region has 14 residues. CDR3 bases: TGTGCCAGCAACCCGGACACCGAGTACACTGAAACTTTCTTT. It translates to CASNPDTEYTETFF.

J is TRBJ1-5 and V is TRBV7-8, with TRBD1 matching over 7 bases. The CDR3 totals 16 residues. V lost 5 bases and J lost 0; bases outside the gene matches: 7. Germline CDR1 SGHVS, CDR2 FQNEAQ. The CDR3 DNA reads TGTGCCAGCAGCCAAACGGGACAGCGTAGCAATCAGCCCCAGCATTTT. Amino acids: CASSQTGQRSNQPQHF.

As concerns this clonotype: Germline and junction disagree at one end, which may indicate a read error. The gene calls are TRBV7-9 and TRBJ2-7; TRBD2 might be the D (5 bases). This CDR3 has 14 amino acids. CDR1 and CDR2 from the germline V gene are SEHNR and FQNEAQ (reference sequence). DNA for the CDR3: TGTTCCAGCAGCTTAGTCGGAGGAGGTCACGAGCAGTACTTC. It encodes CSSSLVGGGHEQYF.

This clonotype was observed many times. This chain uses TRBV12-3 or TRBV12-4 with TRBJ2-7; 9 nucleotides agree with TRBD1. The CDR3 length is 14 residues. The trim removed 5 bases at V and 1 base at J, leaving 3 bases unmatched. The CDR3 DNA sequence: TGTGCCAGCAGTCCGACAGGGGGGTCCTACGAGCAGTACTTC. Its translation: CASSPTGGSYEQYF.

This clonotype was counted many times. The rearrangement uses TRBV4-1 and TRBJ2-5; TRBD1 matches 7 bases. The CDR3 is made up of 15 amino acids. CDR1 and CDR2 from the germline V gene are MGHRA and YSYEKL. V trimming: 0 bases; J trimming: 7 bases; junction bases outside the gene matches: 8. The CDR3 DNA is TGCGCCAGCAGCCAAGATATGGGGACAGCATCGACCCAGTACTTC. The encoded protein is CASSQDMGTASTQYF.

The V gene is TRBV4-3, the J gene TRBJ1-3; D gene uncertain. Trimming pared 7 bases from V and 1 base from J, leaving 14 bases between. This CDR3 is 15 amino acids long. CDR1 is LGHNA and CDR2 is YSLEER in the germline V gene. This CDR3 is CASKPGVYSGNTIYF. Written as DNA, the CDR3 is TGCGCCAGCAAACCGGGTGTGTATTCTGGAAACACCATATATTTT.

A few counts support this clonotype. The rearrangement uses TRBV20-1 and TRBJ2-1; 8 bases map to TRBD2. J was trimmed by 2 bases and V by 4 bases; bases with no gene match: 10. CDR3 length: 16 amino acids. CDR1 is DFQATT and CDR2 is SNEGSKA in the germline V gene (reference sequence). The CDR3 coding sequence is TGCAGTGCTACCGGACTAGCACGCAGGACCTACAATGAGCAGTTCTTC. Protein sequence: CSATGLARRTYNEQFF.

Points on this clonotype: A much larger clone lies one base from this, so it may be a read error. The genes are TRBV5-1 and TRBJ2-7; possibly TRBD1 for D (6 bases). There are 15 residues in the CDR3. The germline V and J ends were trimmed by 1 base and 3 bases, with 14 bases remaining between them. The germline CDR1 and CDR2 sequences are SGHRS and YFSETQ. CDR3 nucleotides: TGCGCCAGCAGCTTGACCGGACAGACAGGCTACGAGCAGTACTTC. Translation gives CASSLTGQTGYEQYF.

In its sample, this clonotype was seen a few times. The gene calls are TRBV20-1 and TRBJ2-1; 7 positions match TRBD2. Looked up from germline, CDR1 is DFQATT and CDR2 is SNEGSKA (reference sequence). Losses at the gene ends were 6 bases for V and 8 bases for J; bases not matched to a gene: 7. There are 12 residues in the CDR3. The chain's CDR3 is CSARRLADEQFF. Here the CDR3 DNA reads TGCAGTGCCAGGCGACTAGCTGATGAGCAGTTCTTC.

This rearrangement joins TRBV18 to TRBJ2-1; the D gene is possibly TRBD1 (5 bases). Germline V CDR1 and CDR2: KGHSH, LQKENI. This CDR3 contains 15 residues. V gave up 6 bases and J gave up 0 bases, with 12 bases separating them. The CDR3 reads CASSIDRSSYNEQFF. In DNA, the CDR3 is TGTGCCAGCTCGATCGACAGAAGCTCCTACAATGAGCAGTTCTTC.

The rearrangement joins TRBV9 to TRBJ2-1, with D tentatively TRBD1 or TRBD2 (5 bases each). V was shortened by 7 bases and J by 6 bases, with 11 bases between the two germline ends. CDR1 and CDR2 (germline): SGDLS, YYNGEE. This CDR3 is 12 amino acids long. CDR3 sequence (DNA): TGTGCCAGCGCCTGGGGGACCAATGAGCAGTTCTTC. This translates into CASAWGTNEQFF.

V and J are TRBV2 and TRBJ2-1; D possibly matches TRBD1 or TRBD2 (7 bases each). The CDR3 consists of 14 residues. Germline assignment: CDR1 SNHLY and CDR2 FYNNEI. Deletions cut 4 bases from V and 9 bases from J, with 16 bases between. The CDR3, as DNA: TGTGCCAGCAGTGCCCAGGGGGGGCGCGGTGAGCAGTTCTTC. Translation: CASSAQGGRGEQFF.